Here is one T cell receptor beta chain with its context. Antigen unknown. This entry comes from a study of T cell responses to AZD1222 COVID-19 vaccine. Overall study context: Some second doses came at about 4 weeks and others at about 12 weeks; these were pooled.

The germline V gene encodes CDR1 PRHDT and CDR2 FYEKMQ (reference sequence). This CDR3 comprises 16 residues. Losses at the gene ends were 1 base for V and 4 bases for J; bases not matched to a gene: 5. Findings of the study overall: Regions 160-218 and 743-854 held dominance among vaccine-associated CD4 TCRs, which spanned spike. A mostly white British donor set with more females was recruited, and clonal diversity was possibly underestimated.

TCRdb's copy holds only in-frame clones and misses some; the assay was immunoSEQ multiplex PCR. Counted here are more than 95,000 clones, 88% occurring once; the ten biggest clones make up about 5.4%. The source of this sequence is an adult in good health. V gene TRBV13 combines with J gene TRBJ2-1, with TRBD2 matching over 9 bases. Sequenced material: peripheral blood, taken on day 0 of AZD1222 vaccination. The CDR3: CASSLVGLARYNEQFF. The CDR3 nucleotides read TGTGCCAGCAGCTTAGTCGGACTAGCGAGATACAATGAGCAGTTCTTC.